There are a few counts of the clone carrying this T cell receptor beta chain. Its target is not known. The data derive from a study of early T cells in non-severe SARS-CoV-2 infection. Study in general: Sequencing input comprised bulk RNA from unsorted whole blood; chain pairing was not available. Study outcomes and limitations: VDJdb matching, biased toward anti-spike CD8 responses, missed private and CD4 specificities.

The CDR3 runs 15 residues. V shed 6 bases and J 4 bases; nucleotides not matched to a gene: 11. Germline CDR1 is DFQATT and CDR2 is SNEGSKA (reference sequence). The library protocol tagged individual cDNA molecules with unique molecular identifiers. MiXCR was run by TCRdb on the 5' RACE reads, yielding one entry per CDR3 protein. The table lists approximately 89,000 distinct CDR3 sequences, about an eighth of them singletons. The genes are TRBV20-1 and TRBJ2-7; 11 bases align to TRBD2. This TCR was recovered from an adult who was a healthcare worker with PCR-confirmed SARS-CoV-2 infection or an uninfected control (not recorded which). Sample: whole blood. Here the CDR3 reads CSASGLAGGGYEQYF. CDR3 nucleotide sequence: TGCAGTGCCTCTGGGCTAGCGGGAGGTGGTTACGAGCAGTACTTC.